This T cell receptor beta chain was recovered during a study of shared clonotypes between healthy human individuals. The germline V gene encodes CDR1 SGHAT and CDR2 FQNNGV. Trimming took off 2 bases at V and 0 bases at J, with 12 bases between the two ends. This CDR3 spans 16 amino acids. For every subset, genomic DNA was evenly distributed across several immunoSEQ plates. The data were produced by immunoSEQ multiplex PCR, yet TCRdb's version contains in-frame clones alone and is incomplete. This table has over 700,000 clones, over 55% appearing once. This TCR derives from a woman between 25 and 40 years old in good health. Material for sequencing was memory CD4+ T cells sorted from blood. Noted subset: CD45RA-negative fraction. The V call is TRBV11-2, the J call TRBJ2-3; the D gene is possibly TRBD2 (6 bases). CDR3 residues: CASSLHSGSSTDTQYF. The DNA of the CDR3 is TGTGCCAGCAGCTTACATAGCGGTTCTAGCACAGATACGCAGTATTTT.